These T cell receptor beta chains were read from a single sample in a study of Graves' ophthalmopathy and Graves' hyperthyroidism. One entry per CDR3 protein, called by TCRdb with MiXCR from the multiplex PCR reads. Here the sample spans about 1.1 million distinct CDR3 sequences, about 35% being singletons. Specimen: peripheral blood or thyroid tissue (not recorded which). The receptors derive from an adult man with Graves' hyperthyroidism. Both conserved end residues are trimmed from each CDR3. Expanded clones are given a class, and other clones once, few, many or no size at all.

cdr3_aa: ASSAGLAGGLDEQY; clone_size: NA; v_call: TRBV10-2
cdr3_aa: ASSQVGQGAIEQY; clone_size: few; v_call: TRBV4-3
cdr3_aa: ASSIEGQGPGYEQY; clone_size: NA; v_call: TRBV7-2
cdr3_aa: ASSFQRDGTGELF; clone_size: NA; v_call: TRBV7-4
cdr3_aa: ASSYSFTGGSVGGYT; clone_size: once; v_call: TRBV25-1
cdr3_aa: ASSLSGLAGGGGQTQY; clone_size: few; v_call: TRBV7-2
cdr3_aa: ASSKTGTGVTGELF; clone_size: NA; v_call: TRBV7-6
cdr3_aa: SVEDDRKRF; clone_size: NA; v_call: TRBV29-1
cdr3_aa: ASSARDLGYEQY; clone_size: NA; v_call: TRBV25-1
cdr3_aa: SVDDVGKGPTGYEQY; clone_size: many; v_call: TRBV29-1
cdr3_aa: ASSLVRGNTGELF; clone_size: NA; v_call: TRBV7-2
cdr3_aa: SVKRESSYEQY; clone_size: many; v_call: TRBV29-1
cdr3_aa: ASNLYRGEQY; clone_size: many; v_call: TRBV2
cdr3_aa: SARRGQGAYEQY; clone_size: NA; v_call: TRBV20-1
cdr3_aa: ASSPSGGAWETQY; clone_size: few; v_call: TRBV5-6
cdr3_aa: ASSQEAGGPGTQY; clone_size: NA; v_call: TRBV4-2
cdr3_aa: ASSSGTGTHSGNTIY; clone_size: NA; v_call: TRBV9
cdr3_aa: SARVVQETQY; clone_size: many; v_call: TRBV20-1
cdr3_aa: SAPTTGLTETQY; clone_size: many; v_call: TRBV20-1
cdr3_aa: ASTLLLASGEQY; clone_size: NA; v_call: TRBV7-8
cdr3_aa: SARGSGAGELF; clone_size: many; v_call: TRBV20-1
cdr3_aa: ASSFTRATATNEKLF; clone_size: few; v_call: TRBV12-3/TRBV12-4
cdr3_aa: ASSQGAGVREPQH; clone_size: few; v_call: TRBV4-2
cdr3_aa: ASSLIPAGICEQY; clone_size: NA; v_call: TRBV5-4
cdr3_aa: SVARDEKLF; clone_size: NA; v_call: TRBV29-1
cdr3_aa: ASSLAGTDGYT; clone_size: NA; v_call: TRBV5-1